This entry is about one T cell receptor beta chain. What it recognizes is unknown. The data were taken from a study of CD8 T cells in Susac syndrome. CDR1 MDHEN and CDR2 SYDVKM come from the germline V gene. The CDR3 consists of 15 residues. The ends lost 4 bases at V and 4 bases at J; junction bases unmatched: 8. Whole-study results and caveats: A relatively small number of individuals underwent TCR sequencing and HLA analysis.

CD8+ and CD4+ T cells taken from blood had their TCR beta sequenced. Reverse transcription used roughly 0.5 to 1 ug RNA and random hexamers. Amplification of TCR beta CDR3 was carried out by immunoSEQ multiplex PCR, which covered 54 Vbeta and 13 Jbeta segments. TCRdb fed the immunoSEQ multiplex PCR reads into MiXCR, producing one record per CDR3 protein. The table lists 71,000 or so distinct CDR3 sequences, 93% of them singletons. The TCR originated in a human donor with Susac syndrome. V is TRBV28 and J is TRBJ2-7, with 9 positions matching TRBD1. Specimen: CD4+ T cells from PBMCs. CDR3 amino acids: CASSYRGRLAYEQYF. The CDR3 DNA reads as TGTGCCAGCAGTTACAGGGGGCGGTTAGCTTACGAGCAGTACTTC.